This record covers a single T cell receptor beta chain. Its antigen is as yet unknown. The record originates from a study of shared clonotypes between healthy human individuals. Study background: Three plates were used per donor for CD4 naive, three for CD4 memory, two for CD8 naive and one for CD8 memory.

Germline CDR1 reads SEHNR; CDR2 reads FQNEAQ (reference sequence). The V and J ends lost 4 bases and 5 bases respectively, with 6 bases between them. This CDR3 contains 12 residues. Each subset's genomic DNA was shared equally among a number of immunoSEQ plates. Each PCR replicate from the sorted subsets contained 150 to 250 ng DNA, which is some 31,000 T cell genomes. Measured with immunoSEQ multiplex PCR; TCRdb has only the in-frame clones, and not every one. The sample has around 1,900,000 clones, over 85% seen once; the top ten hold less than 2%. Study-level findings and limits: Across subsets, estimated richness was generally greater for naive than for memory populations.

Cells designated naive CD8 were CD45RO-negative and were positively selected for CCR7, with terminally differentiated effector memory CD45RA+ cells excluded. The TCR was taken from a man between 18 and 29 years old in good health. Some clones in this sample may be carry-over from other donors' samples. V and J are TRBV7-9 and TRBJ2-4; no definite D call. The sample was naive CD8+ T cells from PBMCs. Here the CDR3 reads CASSWQENIQYF. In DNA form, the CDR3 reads TGTGCCAGCAGCTGGCAGGAAAACATTCAGTACTTC.